This T cell receptor (beta chain) was captured in a study of T cell responses to AZD1222 COVID-19 vaccine. Across the study: Pooled together were second doses at about 4 or about 12 weeks. Study-wide results and caveats: Possibly, clonal diversity was underestimated; donors were largely white British and included more females. It was only after the peak T cell response that any repertoires were sampled.

In regard to this clone: Its antigen is not identified.

This table comes from immunoSEQ multiplex PCR, and its TCRdb copy is limited to in-frame clones, with some not included. The sample records over 65,000 clones, 70% to 80% being singletons. J gave up 7 bases and V 8 bases, and 10 bases lay outside the gene matches. CDR1 and CDR2 (germline): SNHLY, FYNNEI. This CDR3 has 14 residues. Sample: peripheral blood, taken on day 0 of AZD1222 vaccination. This clonotype was sampled from an adult in good health. The V and J genes are TRBV2 and TRBJ1-4; 7 bases are shared with TRBD1. CDR3 region: CASSLARGSEKLFF. The CDR3 bases are TGTGCCAGCTCCCTCGCCAGGGGGAGTGAAAAACTGTTTTTT.